This T cell receptor (beta chain) was found in a study of shared clonotypes between healthy human individuals. Study as a whole: CD8 memory received one plate per donor, CD8 naive two, CD4 memory three and CD4 naive three.

The CDR3 is 14 residues long. Looked up from germline, CDR1 is SGHVS and CDR2 is FQNEAQ. Trimming took 8 bases from V and 4 from J, leaving 15 bases between them. Each subset's genomic DNA was split evenly across several immunoSEQ plates. Measured with immunoSEQ multiplex PCR; TCRdb has only the in-frame clones, and not every one. The data contain around 2,000,000 clones, roughly 94% of them singletons. CD45RO negativity and positive selection for CCR7 defined naive CD8 cells, a population that excluded terminally differentiated effector memory CD45RA+ cells. The chain has TRBV7-8 and TRBJ2-4; D is perhaps TRBD2 (6 bases). The source of this sequence is a man younger than 35 in good health. The sequenced material came from naive CD8+ T cells sorted from blood. CDR3 coding DNA: TGTGCCAGCTTTCGGGGGTTCGCAAAAAACATTCAGTACTTC. Its translation: CASFRGFAKNIQYF.